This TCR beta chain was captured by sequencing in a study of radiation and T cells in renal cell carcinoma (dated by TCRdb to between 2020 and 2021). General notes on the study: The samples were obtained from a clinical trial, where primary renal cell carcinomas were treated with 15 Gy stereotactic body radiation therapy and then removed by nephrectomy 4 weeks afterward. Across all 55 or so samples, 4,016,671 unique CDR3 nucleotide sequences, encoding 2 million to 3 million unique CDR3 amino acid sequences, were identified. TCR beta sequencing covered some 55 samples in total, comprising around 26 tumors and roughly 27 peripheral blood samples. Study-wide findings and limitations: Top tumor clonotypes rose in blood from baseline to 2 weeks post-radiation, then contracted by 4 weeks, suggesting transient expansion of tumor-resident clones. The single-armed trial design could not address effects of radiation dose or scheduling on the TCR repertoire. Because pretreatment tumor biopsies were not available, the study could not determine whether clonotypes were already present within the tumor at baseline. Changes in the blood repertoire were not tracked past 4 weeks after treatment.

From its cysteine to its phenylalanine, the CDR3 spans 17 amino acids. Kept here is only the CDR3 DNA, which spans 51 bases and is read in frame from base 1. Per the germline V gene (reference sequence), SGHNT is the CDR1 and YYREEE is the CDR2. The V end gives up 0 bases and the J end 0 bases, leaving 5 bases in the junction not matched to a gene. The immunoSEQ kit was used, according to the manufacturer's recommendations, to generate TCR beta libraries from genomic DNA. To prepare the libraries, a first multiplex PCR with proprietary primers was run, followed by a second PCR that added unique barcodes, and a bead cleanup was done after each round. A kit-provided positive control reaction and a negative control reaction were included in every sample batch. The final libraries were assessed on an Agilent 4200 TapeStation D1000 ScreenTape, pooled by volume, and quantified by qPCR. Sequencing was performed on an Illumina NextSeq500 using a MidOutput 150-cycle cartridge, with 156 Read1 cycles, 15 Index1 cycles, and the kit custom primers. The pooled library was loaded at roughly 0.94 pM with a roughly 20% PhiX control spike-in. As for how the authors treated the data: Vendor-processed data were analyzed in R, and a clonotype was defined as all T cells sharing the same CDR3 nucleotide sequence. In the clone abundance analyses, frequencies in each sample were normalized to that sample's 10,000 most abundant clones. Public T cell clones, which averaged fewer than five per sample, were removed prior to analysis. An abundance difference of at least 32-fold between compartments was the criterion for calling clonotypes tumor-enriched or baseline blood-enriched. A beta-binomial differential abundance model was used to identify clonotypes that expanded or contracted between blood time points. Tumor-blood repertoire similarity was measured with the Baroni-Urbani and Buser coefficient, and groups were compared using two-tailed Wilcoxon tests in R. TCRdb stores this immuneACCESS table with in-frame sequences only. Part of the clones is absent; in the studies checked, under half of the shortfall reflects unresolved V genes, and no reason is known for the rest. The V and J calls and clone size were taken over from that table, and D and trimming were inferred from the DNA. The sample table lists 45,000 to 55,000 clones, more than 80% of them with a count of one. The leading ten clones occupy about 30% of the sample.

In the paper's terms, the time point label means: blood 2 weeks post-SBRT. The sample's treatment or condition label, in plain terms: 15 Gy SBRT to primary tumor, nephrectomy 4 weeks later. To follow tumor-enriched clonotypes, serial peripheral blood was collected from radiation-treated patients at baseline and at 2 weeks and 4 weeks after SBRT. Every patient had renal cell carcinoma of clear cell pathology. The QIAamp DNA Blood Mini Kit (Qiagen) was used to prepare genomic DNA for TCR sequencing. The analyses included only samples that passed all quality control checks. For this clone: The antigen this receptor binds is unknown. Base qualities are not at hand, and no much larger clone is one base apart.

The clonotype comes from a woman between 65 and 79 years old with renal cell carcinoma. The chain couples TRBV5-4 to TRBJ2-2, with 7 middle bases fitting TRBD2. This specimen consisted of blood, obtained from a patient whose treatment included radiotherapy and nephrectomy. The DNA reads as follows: TGTGCCAGCAGCTTGGCCGGTCTAGCGGCGAACACCGGGGAGCTGTTTTTT. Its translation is CASSLAGLAANTGELFF. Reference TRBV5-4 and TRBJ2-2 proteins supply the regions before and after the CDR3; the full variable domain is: ETGVTQSPTHLIKTRGQQVTLRCSSQSGHNTVSWYQQALGQGPQFIFQYYREEENGRGNFPPRFSGLQFPNYSSELNVNALELDDSALYLCASSLAGLAANTGELFFGEGSRLTVL.